This TCR beta chain was sequenced during a study of blood T cell repertoires in COVID-19. Whole-study context: COVID-19 samples, acute and convalescent, were from the United States, Italy and Spain.

Some clones are missing from TCRdb's copy, which holds only in-frame ones; the method was immunoSEQ multiplex PCR. The table records some 460,000 clones, 87% of them present only once. CDR1 is LGHNT and CDR2 is FRNRAP in the germline V gene. The CDR3 spans 14 residues. The V and J ends lost 2 bases and 11 bases, in that order; junction bases with no gene match: 8. Sequenced sample: PBMCs or T cells enriched from blood (not recorded which). V gene TRBV12-5 combines with J gene TRBJ1-1; 10 nucleotides match TRBD1. The receptor comes from a woman aged 18-29 years with acute COVID-19. CDR3 nucleotides: TGTGCTAGTGGTTTGCCCGGGACAGGGGACGGGGCTTTCTTT. It translates to CASGLPGTGDGAFF.